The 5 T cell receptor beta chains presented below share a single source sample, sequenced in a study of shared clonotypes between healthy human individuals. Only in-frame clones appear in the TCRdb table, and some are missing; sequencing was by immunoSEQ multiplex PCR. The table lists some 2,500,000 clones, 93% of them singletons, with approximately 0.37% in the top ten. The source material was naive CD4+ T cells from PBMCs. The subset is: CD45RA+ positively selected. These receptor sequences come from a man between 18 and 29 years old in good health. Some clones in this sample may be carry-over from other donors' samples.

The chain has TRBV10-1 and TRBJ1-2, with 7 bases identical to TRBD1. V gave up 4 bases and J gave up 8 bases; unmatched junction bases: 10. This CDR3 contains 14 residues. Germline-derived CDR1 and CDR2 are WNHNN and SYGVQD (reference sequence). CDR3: CASSGDSVPRGYTF. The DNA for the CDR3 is TGCGCCAGCAGTGGGGACAGTGTCCCGCGAGGCTACACCTTC.

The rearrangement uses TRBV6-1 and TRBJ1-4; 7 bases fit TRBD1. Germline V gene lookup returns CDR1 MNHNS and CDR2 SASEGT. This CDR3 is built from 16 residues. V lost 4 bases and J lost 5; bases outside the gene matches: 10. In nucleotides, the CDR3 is TGTGCCAGCAGTGGGGCCATCGGGACAGAGAATGAAAAACTGTTTTTT. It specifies CASSGAIGTENEKLFF.

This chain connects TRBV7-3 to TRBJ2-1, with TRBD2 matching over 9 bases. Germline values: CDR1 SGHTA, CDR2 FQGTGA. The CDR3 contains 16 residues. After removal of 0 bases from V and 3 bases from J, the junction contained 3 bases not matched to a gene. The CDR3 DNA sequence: TGTGCCAGCAGCTTAACTAGCGGGAGAGGCTACAATGAGCAGTTCTTC. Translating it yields CASSLTSGRGYNEQFF.

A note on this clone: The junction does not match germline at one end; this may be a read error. In DNA, the CDR3 is TGTGCCAGCAGCTTAGAGGGGCGCCAGTGTCCCTTC. Its translation: CASSLEGRQCPF. The chain employs TRBV11-2 and TRBJ2-7; weak D call: TRBD1 (5 bases). The CDR3 is 12 residues long. Germline CDR1 reads SGHAT; CDR2 reads FQNNGV.

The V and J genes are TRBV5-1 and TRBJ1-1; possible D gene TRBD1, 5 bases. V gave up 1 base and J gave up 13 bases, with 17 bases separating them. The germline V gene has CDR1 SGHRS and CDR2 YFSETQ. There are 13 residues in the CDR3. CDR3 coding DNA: TGCGCCAGCAGCTTGACCCAGGGCGCGGGGGGTTTCTTT. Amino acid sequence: CASSLTQGAGGFF.